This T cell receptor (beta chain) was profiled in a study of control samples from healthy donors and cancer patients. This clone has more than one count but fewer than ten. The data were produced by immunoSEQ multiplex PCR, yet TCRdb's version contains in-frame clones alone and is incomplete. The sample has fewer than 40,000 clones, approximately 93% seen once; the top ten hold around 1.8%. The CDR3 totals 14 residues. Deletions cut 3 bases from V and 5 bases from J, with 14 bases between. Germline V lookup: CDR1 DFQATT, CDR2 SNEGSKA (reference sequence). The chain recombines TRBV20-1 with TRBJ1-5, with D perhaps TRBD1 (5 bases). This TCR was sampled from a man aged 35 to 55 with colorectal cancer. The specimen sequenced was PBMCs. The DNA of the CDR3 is TGCAGTGCTAGTCCACAGGCTAGTCATCAGCCCCAGCATTTT. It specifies CSASPQASHQPQHF.